The T cell receptor (beta chain) under discussion was sequenced for a study of cytomegalovirus exposure and HLA in healthy donors. TCRdb's copy holds only in-frame clones and misses some; the assay was immunoSEQ multiplex PCR. Of over 150,000 clones listed, around 83% are singletons. The CDR3 length is 14 residues. Germline V lookup: CDR1 SGDLS, CDR2 YYNGEE. Trimming stripped 5 bases from V and 2 bases from J, with 14 bases between. The sample taken for sequencing was PBMCs. The source is a human donor in good health. The genes are TRBV9 and TRBJ2-7; D might be TRBD1 (5 bases). This CDR3 reads CASSPDDSPYEQYF. In nucleotides, the CDR3 is TGTGCCAGCAGTCCCGACGACAGTCCCTACGAGCAGTACTTC.